The 5 T cell receptor beta chains in this list originate from one sample, sequenced in a study of blood T cells in healthy people across ages. For the second PCR, which ran for roughly 7 to 11 cycles, a sample-barcoded 5' primer and a J-beta primer mix were used. One entry per CDR3 protein results from TCRdb running MiXCR on the 5' RACE reads. This table holds about 780,000 distinct CDR3 sequences, less than 60% found once. Sequencing was done on a sample of blood. These receptors were taken from a man of 80 years or more in good health.

This clonotype was recorded a few times. The rearrangement uses TRBV29-1 and TRBJ2-2, with D possibly TRBD2 on 6 matching bases. Germline V lookup: CDR1 SQVTM, CDR2 ANQGSEA. Trimming left V 7 bases short and J 0 bases short, with 12 bases between. This CDR3 has 14 residues. CDR3 sequence reads: CSGAGPTNTGELFF. The CDR3 coding sequence is TGCAGCGGGGCGGGGCCGACGAACACCGGGGAGCTGTTTTTT.

This clonotype was seen ten or more times. The chain uses TRBV5-1 and TRBJ2-5, with 8 bases aligning to TRBD2. CDR1 SGHRS and CDR2 YFSETQ come from the germline V gene. The V segment lost 4 bases and the J segment 2 bases; nucleotides outside the gene matches: 4. The CDR3 totals 14 residues. The CDR3 nucleotides read TGCGCCAGCAGCATGACTAGCGTACAAGAGACCCAGTACTTC. Translated, it gives CASSMTSVQETQYF.

As regards this clonotype: An end of the junction does not agree with germline; a read error may underlie this. The genes are TRBV9 and TRBJ2-3, with TRBD2 as a possible D gene (5 bases). This CDR3 spans 16 amino acids. Looked up from germline, CDR1 is SGDLS and CDR2 is YYNGEE. CDR3 amino acids: CASSVALAVSTDTLYF. For the CDR3, the DNA is TGTGCCAGCAGCGTAGCGCTAGCAGTAAGCACAGATACGCTGTATTTT. Combining the CDR3 with reference TRBV9 and TRBJ2-3 gives the whole variable domain DSGVTQTPKHLITATGQRVTLRCSPRSGDLSVYWYQQSLDQGLQFLIQYYNGEERAKGNILERFSAQQFPDLHSELNLSSLELGDSALYFCASSVALAVSTDTLYFGPGTRLTVL.

The chain links TRBV12-3 or TRBV12-4 to TRBJ1-2, with D perhaps matching TRBD1 (6 bases). This CDR3 has 15 residues. Trimming removed 1 base at V and 4 bases at J, with 13 bases between. CDR3 amino acids: CASSLEGHSLYGYTF. The CDR3 DNA sequence: TGTGCCAGCAGTTTAGAGGGACACAGCCTCTATGGCTACACCTTC.

The chain carries TRBV7-2 and TRBJ2-1; 8 bases agree with TRBD2. The CDR3 length is 16 residues. Losses at the gene ends were 1 base for V and 3 bases for J; bases not matched to a gene: 5. Germline CDR1 and CDR2: SGHTA and FQGNSA. The CDR3 DNA reads as TGTGCCAGCAGCTTAGATGGACTAGCAGTCTACAATGAGCAGTTCTTC. Protein: CASSLDGLAVYNEQFF.